The rows below give T cell receptor beta chains drawn from one sample of a study of response to subunit inactivated influenza vaccine. TCRdb passed the RT-PCR reads through MiXCR, listing each CDR3 protein once. There are 550,000 to 650,000 distinct CDR3 sequences in the sample; around 11% occur only once, and 9.5% to 13% lies in the top ten. The sequences come from PBMCs from blood, collected on the day of vaccination. The receptors here all came from a man in his fifties who received an inactivated influenza vaccine. CDR3s include the opening cysteine and the closing phenylalanine or tryptophan.

v_gene: TRBV20-1
CDR3aa: CSATKLASPNEQFF

v_gene: TRBV12-3/TRBV12-4
CDR3aa: CASSRRDEAYEQYF

v_gene: TRBV3-1
CDR3aa: CASSQGAGGETQYF

v_gene: TRBV7-2
CDR3aa: CASSLTGTGGTGELFF

v_gene: TRBV5-1
CDR3aa: CASSLRPPGTAYNSPLHF

v_gene: TRBV15
CDR3aa: CATSRVSLAGAGTQYF

v_gene: TRBV10-3
CDR3aa: CASGLAGMAGELFF

v_gene: TRBV29-1
CDR3aa: CSAALGANTGELFF

v_gene: TRBV6-1
CDR3aa: CASRTDRTRGRAEAFF

v_gene: TRBV18
CDR3aa: CASSPSLGNTEAFF

v_gene: TRBV6-5
CDR3aa: CASSYWTGIEETQYF

v_gene: TRBV9
CDR3aa: CASSVGGGPPYNEQFF

v_gene: TRBV4-2
CDR3aa: CASSPRRGAMAGELFF

v_gene: TRBV11-2
CDR3aa: CASSLKSRRGGNTDTQYF

v_gene: TRBV20-1
CDR3aa: CSATTLLNTGELFF

v_gene: TRBV7-2
CDR3aa: CASSLRPGGSGTGELFF

v_gene: TRBV20-1
CDR3aa: CSAIHGQLYGYTF

v_gene: TRBV4-2
CDR3aa: CASSPGLAGQTGELFF

v_gene: TRBV27
CDR3aa: CASSVTSVAYIQYF

v_gene: TRBV19
CDR3aa: CASSLDGQGVYEKLFF

v_gene: TRBV28
CDR3aa: CASSFRTGRTNTQYF

v_gene: TRBV7-8
CDR3aa: CASSFPGLASPSTDTQYF

v_gene: TRBV4-3
CDR3aa: CASSHSPRGGSYNEQFF